These T cell receptor beta chains were read from a single sample in a study of cytomegalovirus exposure and HLA in healthy donors. Generated by immunoSEQ multiplex PCR, the TCRdb table keeps only in-frame clones and is missing some. The sample includes 75,000 to 100,000 clones, around 74% of them seen just once. The specimen was PBMCs. The receptors shown here come from a female donor in good health and CMV-seropositive. CDR3s include the opening cysteine and the closing phenylalanine or tryptophan. Each record gives: clone size, V gene, J gene, D gene, CDR3 protein, CDR3 DNA. The D gene is left open where the match is weak. Clone size is shown for a subset of rows, as once, few, many or a class of expanded clone.

clone_size: NA; v_call: TRBV2; j_call: TRBJ2-1; d_call: TRBD2; cdr3_aa: CASSAGLAGGHLEQFF; cdr3_nt: TGTGCCAGCAGTGCGGGACTAGCGGGGGGGCACCTTGAGCAGTTCTTC
clone_size: NA; v_call: TRBV30; j_call: TRBJ1-3; d_call: NA; cdr3_aa: CAWSASGRSGNTIYF; cdr3_nt: TGTGCCTGGAGTGCGAGCGGTCGTTCTGGAAACACCATATATTTT
clone_size: NA; v_call: TRBV2; j_call: TRBJ1-3; d_call: TRBD1; cdr3_aa: CASSEETGRAGNTIYF; cdr3_nt: TGTGCCAGCAGTGAGGAGACAGGGCGCGCTGGAAACACCATATATTTT
clone_size: once; v_call: TRBV5-1; j_call: TRBJ1-4; d_call: NA; cdr3_aa: CASSLALATNEKLFF; cdr3_nt: TGCGCCAGCAGCTTGGCCCTTGCAACTAATGAAAAACTGTTTTTT
clone_size: NA; v_call: TRBV7-8; j_call: TRBJ2-4; d_call: NA; cdr3_aa: CASSLVGGVKNIQYF; cdr3_nt: TGTGCCAGCAGCTTAGTCGGAGGGGTAAAAAACATTCAGTACTTC
clone_size: NA; v_call: TRBV5-8; j_call: TRBJ2-7; d_call: NA; cdr3_aa: CASSPEENSYEQYF; cdr3_nt: TGTGCCAGCAGCCCCGAAGAGAACTCCTACGAGCAGTACTTC
clone_size: NA; v_call: TRBV20-1; j_call: TRBJ1-1; d_call: NA; cdr3_aa: CSGGTEAFF; cdr3_nt: TGCAGCGGGGGCACTGAAGCTTTCTTT
clone_size: NA; v_call: TRBV28; j_call: TRBJ2-3; d_call: TRBD2; cdr3_aa: CASGGDYSLATQYF; cdr3_nt: TGTGCCAGCGGGGGGGACTATTCCCTCGCTACGCAGTATTTT
clone_size: NA; v_call: TRBV7-2; j_call: TRBJ2-5; d_call: NA; cdr3_aa: CASSPGRETQYF; cdr3_nt: TGTGCCAGCAGCCCGGGGAGGGAGACCCAGTACTTC
clone_size: few; v_call: TRBV6-5; j_call: TRBJ2-7; d_call: TRBD1; cdr3_aa: CASSYSTGGSYEQYF; cdr3_nt: TGTGCCAGCAGTTACTCTACAGGGGGATCCTACGAGCAGTACTTC
clone_size: NA; v_call: TRBV7-9; j_call: TRBJ2-7; d_call: NA; cdr3_aa: CASSYGIYEQYF; cdr3_nt: TGTGCCAGCAGCTACGGGATCTACGAGCAGTACTTC
clone_size: NA; v_call: TRBV6-1; j_call: TRBJ2-3; d_call: TRBD1; cdr3_aa: CASRRTGGLDTQYF; cdr3_nt: TGTGCCAGCCGGAGGACAGGGGGTTTAGATACGCAGTATTTT
clone_size: NA; v_call: TRBV19; j_call: TRBJ1-5; d_call: TRBD1; cdr3_aa: CASSPPLGQGPYSNQPQHF; cdr3_nt: TGTGCCAGTAGTCCCCCCTTGGGACAGGGACCTTATAGCAATCAGCCCCAGCATTTT
clone_size: NA; v_call: TRBV11-3; j_call: TRBJ1-1; d_call: TRBD1; cdr3_aa: CASSSRDRMNTEAFF; cdr3_nt: TGTGCCAGCAGCTCCCGGGACAGGATGAACACTGAAGCTTTCTTT
clone_size: once; v_call: TRBV5-1; j_call: TRBJ2-7; d_call: NA; cdr3_aa: CASSPQGIPYEQYF; cdr3_nt: TGCGCCAGCAGCCCCCAGGGGATCCCCTACGAGCAGTACTTC
clone_size: NA; v_call: TRBV7-6; j_call: TRBJ2-2; d_call: TRBD2; cdr3_aa: CASSLDRISGSFSGELFF; cdr3_nt: TGTGCCAGCAGCTTAGATCGGATTAGCGGGAGCTTTTCTGGGGAGCTGTTTTTT
clone_size: NA; v_call: TRBV4-3; j_call: TRBJ1-5; d_call: NA; cdr3_aa: CASSQDLRPESPQHF; cdr3_nt: TGCGCCAGCAGCCAAGATTTGCGGCCGGAATCACCCCAGCATTTT